The subject of this entry is one TCR beta chain. Its antigen is still unknown. This record belongs to a study of blood T cells in healthy people across ages. Sample-barcoded 5' priming and a J-beta primer mix drove a second PCR of about 6 to 12 cycles. Every sample produced at least 2.5 million CDR3-containing paired-end reads. MiXCR was run by TCRdb on the 5' RACE reads, yielding one entry per CDR3 protein. The sample holds 650,000 to 1,000,000 distinct CDR3 sequences, about 34% seen once. Trimming stripped 4 bases from V and 3 bases from J, with 18 bases between. This CDR3 comprises 16 residues. Germline-derived CDR1 and CDR2 are LGHNA and YNFKEQ. General observations from the study: Roughly linearly, TCR beta diversity per million T cells fell as age increased. Correlation between TCR beta diversity and naive T cell percentage was strong.

Peripheral blood from each donor was collected in a volume of roughly 9.2 milliliters. The V call is TRBV4-2, the J call TRBJ2-5; D tentatively reads TRBD1 or TRBD2 (5 bases each). This TCR was sampled from a man in his late teens or twenties in good health. Material for sequencing was blood. The CDR3: CASSPGADEIKETQYF. The CDR3 bases are TGTGCCAGCAGCCCCGGGGCCGACGAAATAAAAGAGACCCAGTACTTC.